Listed below are T cell receptor beta chains from one sample, sequenced in a study of T-cell reconstitution after alpha-beta-depleted transplantation in children. One entry per CDR3 protein, called by TCRdb with MiXCR from the PCR reads. The sample holds approximately 230,000 distinct CDR3 sequences, under 30% seen once. The starting material was PBMCs, mostly from graft donor cells, obtained 360 days after TCRalphabeta/CD19-depleted stem cell transplant. The source of these receptors is a female patient aged 2 to 10 who had a stem cell transplant for congenital amegakaryocytic thrombocytopenia, so the T cells may come from the graft donor. Both conserved end residues are trimmed from each CDR3. Fields, in order: J gene, V gene, CDR3 protein.

TRBJ1-3	TRBV10-3	AISESGGNGNTIY
TRBJ1-5	TRBV4-2	ASSQEARFFEPQH
TRBJ2-1	TRBV20-1	SAPPPSATYNEQF
TRBJ2-3	TRBV5-1	ASSLTGADFRTQY
TRBJ2-5	TRBV5-4	ASSWDRGLRETQY
TRBJ2-2	TRBV12-3/TRBV12-4	ASSLSSGRNTGELF
TRBJ2-7	TRBV2	ASSEVGVSSYEQY
TRBJ1-5	TRBV2	ATSRQGGNQPQH
TRBJ2-2	TRBV11-1	ASSPRTRTGELF
TRBJ2-2	TRBV5-6	ASSWEGLAGAPGELF
TRBJ2-5	TRBV6-1	ASSVQGPGETQY
TRBJ2-1	TRBV12-3/TRBV12-4	ASSPTPQGVSDEQF
TRBJ2-1	TRBV20-1	SAGLLAIYNEQF
TRBJ1-4	TRBV7-2	ASSLGPQGAANEKLF
TRBJ2-2	TRBV5-1	ASSLAIDRETGELF
TRBJ1-1	TRBV27	ASSPDVVNTEAF
TRBJ2-5	TRBV6-1	ASGLLTGTSGFSETQY
TRBJ2-2	TRBV28	ASRPDGTGELF
TRBJ2-3	TRBV30	AWTGADTQY
TRBJ2-1	TRBV7-9	ASNQGAKYNEQF
TRBJ2-7	TRBV7-9	ASSLARGVPYSYEQY
TRBJ1-1	TRBV29-1	SVDPDSLGYTEAF
TRBJ2-1	TRBV6-2/TRBV6-3	ASSDPLGGPDEQF
TRBJ2-1	TRBV5-1	ASSLSGRALYNEQF
TRBJ2-1	TRBV3-1	ASSPEGLGAYNEQF
TRBJ2-4	TRBV28	ASSPRGFFTGLLAKNIQY
TRBJ2-2	TRBV20-1	SARSGRQGTAGELF
TRBJ1-2	TRBV12-3/TRBV12-4	ASSLRRGDGYT
TRBJ2-3	TRBV6-2/TRBV6-3	ASSYLSDTQY
TRBJ1-2	TRBV5-6	ASSFVGQGSYGYT
TRBJ2-3	TRBV5-1	ASSLASVVDTDTQY
TRBJ2-5	TRBV15	ATSRAGRGRETQY
TRBJ2-1	TRBV11-2	ASSPLSGRAYNEQF
TRBJ2-2	TRBV5-4	ASSLGSGAPGELF
TRBJ2-1	TRBV6-1	ASSTRDRTYNEQF
TRBJ2-1	TRBV9	ASSVQGASGIVYNEQF
TRBJ2-1	TRBV6-4	ASSESAGGPNEQF
TRBJ2-4	TRBV20-1	SAAGGAVGVAKNIQY
TRBJ2-3	TRBV19	ASSIEYSDTQY
TRBJ1-1	TRBV7-9	ASSFGFGDTEAF
TRBJ1-1	TRBV6-2/TRBV6-3	ASSFGTPAF
TRBJ2-2	TRBV5-1	ASRGQGVDTGELF
TRBJ2-7	TRBV28	ASRGQGLYEQY
TRBJ2-3	TRBV4-1	ASSPGQGARDTQY
TRBJ2-2	TRBV18	ASITGVNTGELF
TRBJ2-5	TRBV12-3/TRBV12-4	ASSLSVVEETQY
TRBJ2-1	TRBV11-2	ASSPPLPSWSYGEQF
TRBJ2-7	TRBV12-3/TRBV12-4	ASSSKPSRIGEQY
TRBJ2-5	TRBV20-1	SVVPGMRETQY
TRBJ2-4	TRBV4-3	ASSHRFRDNIQY
TRBJ2-7	TRBV20-1	SARVVYEQY
TRBJ2-1	TRBV7-6	ASSSLGLANYNEQF
TRBJ2-5	TRBV5-1	ASSLAASQETQY